The next 3 T cell receptor beta chains were all read from a single sample in a study of cytomegalovirus exposure and HLA in healthy donors. Libraries were prepared by immunoSEQ multiplex PCR; TCRdb keeps only in-frame clonotypes and omits some of them. The sample gives 300,000 or so clones, roughly 87% of which show up once; 0.9% to 1% is in the top ten. Sample: PBMCs. These receptors all come from a man aged 25-40 years in good health and CMV-seronegative.

The sample holds one count of this clone. V and J are TRBV5-1 and TRBJ2-2; tentatively, D is TRBD2 (5 bases). Germline CDR1 and CDR2: SGHRS and YFSETQ. The V and J ends lost 5 bases and 7 bases respectively, with 12 bases between them. The CDR3 length is 13 residues. This CDR3 is CASRSERGGELFF. The CDR3 region has the DNA TGCGCCAGCAGGTCTGAACGGGGCGGGGAGCTGTTTTTT.

The chain carries TRBV7-9 and TRBJ1-6, with 10 nucleotides matching TRBD1. Germline V gene sequence: CDR1 SEHNR, CDR2 FQNEAQ (reference sequence). The junction had 4 bases not matched to a gene; V was cut back by 5 bases and J by 6 bases. This CDR3 has 15 amino acids. The CDR3, as DNA: TGTGCCAGCAGCCTTAGGACAGGGGGTAATTCACCCCTCCACTTT. It encodes CASSLRTGGNSPLHF.

The chain joins TRBV5-1 to TRBJ1-5, with TRBD1 as a possible D gene (5 bases). The CDR3 spans 15 residues. From germline, CDR1 is SGHRS and CDR2 YFSETQ. The germline V and J ends were trimmed by 0 bases and 4 bases, with 11 bases remaining between them. CDR3 in DNA: TGCGCCAGCAGCTTGGAGGGGTGGGAAAATCAGCCCCAGCATTTT. It yields the protein CASSLEGWENQPQHF.